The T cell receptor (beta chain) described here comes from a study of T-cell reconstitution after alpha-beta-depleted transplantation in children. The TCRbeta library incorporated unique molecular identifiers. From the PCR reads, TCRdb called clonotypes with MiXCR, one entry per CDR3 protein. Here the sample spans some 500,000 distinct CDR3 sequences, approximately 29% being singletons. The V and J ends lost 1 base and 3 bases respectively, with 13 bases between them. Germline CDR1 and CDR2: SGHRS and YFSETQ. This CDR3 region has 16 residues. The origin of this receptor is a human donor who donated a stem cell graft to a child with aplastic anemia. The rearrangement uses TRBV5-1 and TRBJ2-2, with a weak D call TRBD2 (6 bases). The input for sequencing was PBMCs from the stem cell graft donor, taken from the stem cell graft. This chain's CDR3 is CASSLYGEADTGELFF. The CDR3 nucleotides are TGCGCCAGCAGCTTGTACGGGGAGGCGGACACCGGGGAGCTGTTTTTT.